This TCR beta chain was identified in a study of human T cells and chemical hapten exposure. Study results and limitations: Unchanged with DPC sensitization were TCRs above 1 in 1000 frequency.

This clonotype was detected many times. Its antigen is currently unknown. Each CDR3 protein is one row after TCRdb ran MiXCR on the 5' RACE reads. The sample has approximately 140,000 distinct CDR3 sequences; around 4.4% are singletons. It was from unfractionated whole blood that total RNA was extracted. Germline V gives CDR1 LGHDT, CDR2 YNNKEL (reference sequence). This CDR3 is 16 amino acids long. V lost 4 bases to trimming and J lost 6 bases, with 19 bases between them. This receptor was obtained from a female donor in good health. The chain couples TRBV3-1 to TRBJ2-1; TRBD2 is a possible D gene (6 bases). CDR3 in amino acids: CASSLQLALGTNEQFF. CDR3 nucleotides: TGTGCCAGCAGCCTTCAACTAGCACTCGGAACCAATGAGCAGTTCTTC.